The T cell receptor beta chain described here comes from a study of blood T cell repertoires in COVID-19. The V gene's germline CDR1 is LGHDT and CDR2 YNNKEL (reference sequence). This CDR3 contains 16 residues. With V trimmed by 1 base and J by 7 bases, 5 bases remained unmatched. In the authors' methods: Estimates of nucleated cell counts were drawn from the amplification of reference gene primers. Libraries were prepared by immunoSEQ multiplex PCR; TCRdb keeps only in-frame clonotypes and omits some of them. The DNA gave D and trimming, while V, J and clone size come from that table. The data contain around 700,000 clones, approximately 90% of them singletons.

The clonotype was recovered from a woman younger than 30 with acute or convalescent COVID-19. This chain joins TRBV3-1 (or the pseudogene TRBV3-2) and TRBJ2-2; the match to TRBD2 covers 11 bases. Sequenced input: peripheral blood. CDR3 coding DNA: TGTGCCAGCAGCCAAGTTGAAACTAGCGGGAGCGGGGAGCTGTTTTTT. It yields the protein CASSQVETSGSGELFF.